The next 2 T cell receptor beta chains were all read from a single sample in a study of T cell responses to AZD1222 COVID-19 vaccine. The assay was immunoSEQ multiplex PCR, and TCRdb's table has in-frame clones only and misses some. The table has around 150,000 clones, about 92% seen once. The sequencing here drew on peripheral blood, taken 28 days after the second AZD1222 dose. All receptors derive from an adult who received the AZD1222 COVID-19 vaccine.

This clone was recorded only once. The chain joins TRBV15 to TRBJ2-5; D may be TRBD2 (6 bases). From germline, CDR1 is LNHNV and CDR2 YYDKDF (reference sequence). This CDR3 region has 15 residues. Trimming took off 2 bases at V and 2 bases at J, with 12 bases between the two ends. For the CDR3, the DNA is TGTGCCACCAGCAGATGGGGACTCCAACAAGAGACCCAGTACTTC. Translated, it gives CATSRWGLQQETQYF.

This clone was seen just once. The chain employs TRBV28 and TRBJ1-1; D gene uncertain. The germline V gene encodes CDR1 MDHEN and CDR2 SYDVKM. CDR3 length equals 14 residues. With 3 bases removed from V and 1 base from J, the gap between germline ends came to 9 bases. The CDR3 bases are TGTGCCAGCAGTTTTCGACGGGAGAACACTGAAGCTTTCTTT. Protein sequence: CASSFRRENTEAFF.